This entry is about one T cell receptor beta chain. Its antigen has not been determined. No much larger clone exists at a distance of one base, and base qualities are not known. TCR CDR3 regions were amplified from genomic DNA by multiplex PCR using the deep immunoSEQ assay. Extracted genomic DNA from each cell subset was spread evenly across all wells of several immunoSEQ 96-well plates, with each plate serving as a replicate. For unsorted PBMC, each replicate PCR was loaded with 300 ng genomic DNA, equivalent to about 33,000 T cell genomes. Unsorted PBMC genomic DNA was sequenced across ten immunoSEQ deep assay plates. Purified libraries were quantified with a Qubit 3.0 fluorometer, sized on a Bioanalyzer 2100, and re-quantified with the KAPA Library Quantification kit. Every immunoSEQ 96-well plate was sequenced on a dedicated single-read 150-cycle Illumina NextSeq 550 flow cell. The published analysis was carried out like this. Because only junctional sequences without quality scores were contained in the immunoSEQ output, filtering matching that applied to full-length reads could not be performed. Sequences were annotated with PyIR, a Python wrapper for IgBLAST v1.9, and V/J genes and CDR3 were assigned using IMGT germline references. Reads with weak V/J assignments (E-value above 1e-6), missing CDR3, stop codons, out-of-frame junctions, or ambiguous translated residues were removed. V3J clonotypes were defined by identical inferred V gene, J gene, and CDR3 amino acid sequence. The percentage overlap between two repertoires was calculated by dividing the number of shared unique clonotypes by the size of the smaller repertoire. Richness of each repertoire was evaluated using RTK rarefaction, the Chao1 estimator, and Recon v2.1 estimates of unobserved clonotypes. The table comes from immuneACCESS by way of TCRdb, which keeps in-frame sequences with V and J called. Part of the clones is missing from these tables; in studies checked, under half for an unresolved V gene and the rest for unknown reasons. V and J calls and clone size are given by that table; D and trimming were obtained from the DNA. The sample includes 450,000 to 600,000 clones, with about 80% observed a single time. About an eighth of the sample is in the top ten clones.

From the germline V gene, CDR1 is SGHRS and CDR2 is YFSETQ. Its CDR3 holds 14 amino acids, cysteine through phenylalanine. Only the CDR3 part of the read is kept: 42 bases, read in frame from the first base. At the junction V is shortened by 5 bases and J by 2 bases, with 11 bases in between. The donors were healthy, HIV-negative adults who had no recently reported acute infections or vaccinations. Only Caucasian adults living in Nashville, Tennessee, USA were represented among the donors. For unsorted samples, 90 million or so PBMCs were counted and genomic DNA was extracted with the QIAamp DNA Blood Mini kit. After blood collection by leukapheresis, PBMCs were isolated using Ficoll-Histopaque density gradient centrifugation and then cryopreserved in the vapor phase of liquid nitrogen. This entry comes from a study of shared clonotypes between healthy human individuals (dated by TCRdb to 2018 to 2020). In the study overall: A couple of women and a few men aged 18 to 49 years were included in the cohort. To estimate repertoire size and how much clonotype sharing occurs between individuals, the study deeply sequenced the blood TCR repertoires of roughly 5 healthy adults. Different laboratories and diverse techniques were used to prepare libraries and sequence TCR repertoires, to increase sequencing depth and limit assay-specific biases. Each donor's leukapheresis produced roughly between roughly 0.9 and 8.9 billion PBMCs. The study at large found these results: Because the study included only a small number of donors, the genetic and exposure-history diversity represented was limited. Sampling was restricted to blood, and TCR repertoires in tissue are likely to differ from TCR repertoires in blood. Based on pairwise subsampling, the degree of clonotype sharing among donors was expected to be affected by sequencing depth.

The chain couples TRBV5-1 to TRBJ1-3; the D gene cannot be named for sure. The sequence was collected from a woman in her thirties or forties in good health. Some clones in this sample may be carry-over from other donors' samples. Sequenced: PBMCs. The encoded CDR3 is CASSSGLTGNTIYF. The DNA sequence is TGCGCCAGCAGTTCAGGACTAACTGGAAACACCATATATTTT.